A single sample gave rise to the 14 T cell receptor beta chains below, sequenced in a study of T cell responses to AZD1222 COVID-19 vaccine. Data came from immunoSEQ multiplex PCR; TCRdb stores just in-frame clones and leaves some out. The table shows 95,000 to 150,000 clones, with around 89% occurring only once. Sequenced material: peripheral blood, taken on day 0 of MenACWY control vaccination. The receptors originated from an adult in good health.

This clone was detected a few times. V and J are TRBV30 and TRBJ1-1; the D gene is possibly TRBD1 (5 bases). The germline V gene has CDR1 GTSNPN and CDR2 SVGIG (reference sequence). Trimming cost V 6 bases and J 6 bases, with 17 bases left between them. The CDR3 length is 13 residues. CDR3 sequence reads: CACYLGGEAEAFF. CDR3 DNA: TGTGCCTGTTACCTGGGGGGGGAAGCTGAAGCTTTCTTT.

The chain is built from TRBV10-3 and TRBJ2-7, with D possibly TRBD1 on 6 matching bases. The germline V gene has CDR1 ENHRY and CDR2 SYGVKD. This CDR3 has 12 residues. V lost 6 bases to trimming and J lost 4 bases, with 10 bases between them. The CDR3 here is CAISGQGYEQYF. The CDR3 region has the DNA TGTGCCATCAGCGGGCAGGGGTACGAGCAGTACTTC.

This chain uses TRBV3-1 (or the pseudogene TRBV3-2) with TRBJ2-1; TRBD2 is a possible D gene (6 bases). Germline V CDR1 and CDR2: LGHDT, YNNKEL (reference sequence). There are 15 residues in the CDR3. V lost 3 bases and J 9 bases, leaving 18 bases between the germline ends. The DNA for the CDR3 is TGTGCCAGCAGCCAGCAACTAGCTGGGTCTGTTGAGCAGTTCTTC. Amino acids: CASSQQLAGSVEQFF.

V usage is TRBV30 and J usage is TRBJ1-2; D call uncertain. V was pared by 1 base and J by 2 bases, with 8 bases between. Germline assignment: CDR1 GTSNPN and CDR2 SVGIG (reference sequence). The CDR3 is 13 residues long. The CDR3 sequence: CAWSGRGNYGYTF. Written as DNA, the CDR3 is TGTGCCTGGAGTGGACGAGGGAACTATGGCTACACCTTC.

The V and J genes are TRBV19 and TRBJ1-2; D gene ambiguous. V lost 4 bases to trimming and J lost 6 bases, with 15 bases between them. CDR3 length equals 14 residues. Germline CDR1 and CDR2: LNHDA and SQIVND (reference sequence). This CDR3 reads CASSTPTRVDGYTF. In DNA, the CDR3 is TGTGCCAGTAGTACCCCAACTCGCGTCGATGGCTACACCTTC.

The V call is TRBV27, the J call TRBJ2-1, with TRBD2 matching 7 bases. CDR1 and CDR2 (germline): MNHEY, SMNVEV (reference sequence). The V and J ends lost 4 bases and 8 bases, in that order; junction bases with no gene match: 11. CDR3 length: 15 residues. This chain's CDR3 is CASSWDSGGLDEQFF. The CDR3 region has the DNA TGTGCCAGCAGTTGGGACTCCGGGGGGTTGGATGAGCAGTTCTTC.

This clone has only one observation. The rearrangement uses TRBV7-3 and TRBJ1-1; D is ambiguous. Germline lookup yields CDR1 SGHTA and CDR2 FQGTGA. The CDR3 is 13 amino acids. The V gene lost 2 bases and the J gene lost 14 bases, with 18 bases spanning the gap. As DNA, the CDR3 is TGTGCCAGCAGCTTATCCCACCCTGGGGTTTTATTCTTT. The encoded protein is CASSLSHPGVLFF.

The gene calls are TRBV7-2 and TRBJ1-2; D not certain. The CDR3 loop spans 13 amino acids. V shed 5 bases and J shed 4 bases, with 11 bases lying between them. CDR1 is SGHTA and CDR2 is FQGNSA in the germline V gene. In DNA, the CDR3 is TGTGCCAGCAGCAATCCCGACGGCTATGGCTACACCTTC. This codes for CASSNPDGYGYTF.

The chain recombines TRBV7-2 with TRBJ1-4; D remains unclear. The germline V gene encodes CDR1 SGHTA and CDR2 FQGNSA. This CDR3 is built from 15 residues. Trimming pared 5 bases from V and 2 bases from J, leaving 12 bases between. CDR3 sequence reads: CASSHRRITNEKLFF. CDR3 sequence (DNA): TGTGCCAGCAGCCATCGCAGGATCACTAATGAAAAACTGTTTTTT.

This clone was seen more than once but under ten times. Other nucleotide sequences from this sample produce the same CDR3. CDR3 bases: TGTGCCAGCAGTTTCTCAGGGAGCTATGGCTACACCTTC. Translation: CASSFSGSYGYTF. The chain has TRBV12-3 or TRBV12-4 and TRBJ1-2, with D possibly matching TRBD1 (5 bases). The CDR3 sequence is 13 residues long. The V gene lost 3 bases and the J gene lost 4 bases, with 9 bases spanning the gap.

The V and J genes are TRBV7-2 and TRBJ2-1, with a possible D match to TRBD2 (5 bases). Trimming took 5 bases from V and 8 from J, leaving 16 bases between them. The germline CDR1 and CDR2 sequences are SGHTA and FQGNSA. The CDR3 is 14 residues long. Written as DNA, the CDR3 is TGTGCCAGCAGCCCTGCGCGGGTGAGGCATGAGCAGTTCTTC. This codes for CASSPARVRHEQFF.

This sequence joins TRBV28 and TRBJ1-1; D is uncertain. With 4 bases removed from V and 10 bases from J, the gap between germline ends came to 7 bases. CDR1 and CDR2 from the germline V gene are MDHEN and SYDVKM. This CDR3 spans 10 amino acids. CDR3 sequence reads: CASSSSGAFF. The CDR3 nucleotides are TGTGCCAGCAGTTCATCGGGAGCTTTCTTT.

V and J are TRBV5-1 and TRBJ2-7; no firm D call. With 5 bases removed from V and 0 bases from J, the gap between germline ends came to 9 bases. Germline CDR1 reads SGHRS; CDR2 reads YFSETQ. This CDR3 region has 13 residues. CDR3 loop: CASRIRSSYEQYF. The CDR3 DNA reads as TGCGCCAGCAGGATAAGGTCCTCCTACGAGCAGTACTTC.

The gene calls are TRBV5-4 and TRBJ2-2; TRBD2 aligns across 8 bases. The CDR3 extends over 16 amino acids. V was clipped by 4 bases and J by 7 bases; unmatched bases: 12. Germline CDR1 SGHNT, CDR2 YYREEE (reference sequence). CDR3 in amino acids: CASSANREGRDGELFF. CDR3 bases: TGTGCCAGCAGCGCGAATCGGGAGGGCCGTGACGGGGAGCTGTTTTTT.